This TCR beta chain was found in a study of shared clonotypes between healthy human individuals. CD45RO-negative, CCR7-selected cells formed the naive CD8 fraction, which excluded terminally differentiated effector memory CD45RA+ cells. Over several immunoSEQ plates, each subset's genomic DNA was distributed in even portions. TCRdb's copy holds only in-frame clones and misses some; the assay was immunoSEQ multiplex PCR. The table shows roughly 1,800,000 clones, with about 95% occurring only once. V dropped 8 bases and J dropped 3 bases, with 16 bases sitting between them. The CDR3 is made up of 14 amino acids. In germline, CDR1 is MNHEY, CDR2 SVGAGI.

The sequence came from a man aged 18 to 35 in good health. The chain combines TRBV6-5 with TRBJ2-5, with D possibly TRBD2 on 6 matching bases. What was sequenced was naive CD8+ T cells sorted from blood. CDR3 region: CASAVLGGEETQYF. In DNA, the CDR3 is TGTGCCAGCGCCGTGCTGGGGGGAGAAGAGACCCAGTACTTC.